This TCR beta chain was identified during a study of regulatory and conventional T cells in RAG deficiency. Findings of the study overall: Shannon entropy was markedly lower and Simpson indices higher in RAG-deficient patients than control T-cell subsets. Shorter CDR3s in all patient subsets; >80% Treg-Tconv overlap in Omenn. Compared with controls, unique Treg TCR beta sequences dropped approximately 100-fold in Omenn syndrome and CID/AS.

Genomic DNA came from blood conventional CD4+ T cells gated CD25-low CD127-high. Sequenced by immunoSEQ multiplex PCR; TCRdb stores in-frame clones only, minus some. The sample lists 30,000 to 40,000 clones, about 70% seen once, with 3% to 4% in the top ten. As concerns this clone: Its matching antigen is unknown.

V dropped 6 bases and J dropped 4 bases, with 15 bases sitting between them. The CDR3 consists of 14 residues. The germline V gene has CDR1 MNHNS and CDR2 SASEGT. In addition, the sample was reused for a study of regulatory T cells. That paper states: Amplification used 52 TRBV primers and 13 TRBJ primers. Regulatory T cells showed the strongest V-J pair restriction and V/J gene skewing among patient repertoires.

Input material: CD4+ effector T cells sorted from blood. The sequence was obtained from a human donor in good health. V and J are TRBV6-1 and TRBJ1-2, with a possible D match to TRBD1 (6 bases). The CDR3 reads CASSLQGGGYGYTF. The CDR3 DNA follows: TGTGCCAGCAGCCTACAGGGTGGGGGCTATGGCTACACCTTC.